This T cell receptor beta chain stems from a study of T cell repertoires in aging, cancer and after chemotherapy. Across the study: Donor ages fell into six groups from 30 or younger up to 70 or older. Whole-study findings and limits: Across the chemotherapy interval, each cancer cohort showed higher median generation probability, suggesting thymic rebound.

TCR beta rearrangements were amplified from peripheral blood genomic DNA. In germline, CDR1 is SEHNR, CDR2 FQNEAQ (reference sequence). This CDR3 is built from 16 residues. Trimming stripped 2 bases from V and 2 bases from J, with 15 bases between. TRB rearrangements spanning V, D and J were amplified using mixed TRB-A/B primers. TCRdb ran MiXCR on the multiplex PCR reads and lists one entry per CDR3 protein. The data show under 6,500 distinct CDR3 sequences, with about 26% seen just once and around 3.9% held by the top ten. Relative to its sample, this clonotype is medium-sized. As yet, its antigen is unknown.

The sample taken for sequencing was blood. The chain links TRBV7-9 to TRBJ2-5, with D possibly being TRBD2 (6 bases). The receptor was isolated from a human donor in good health. The DNA for the CDR3 is TGTGCCAGCAGCTTAAGGTTTACGGGGAGGCAAGAGACCCAGTACTTC. Protein: CASSLRFTGRQETQYF.